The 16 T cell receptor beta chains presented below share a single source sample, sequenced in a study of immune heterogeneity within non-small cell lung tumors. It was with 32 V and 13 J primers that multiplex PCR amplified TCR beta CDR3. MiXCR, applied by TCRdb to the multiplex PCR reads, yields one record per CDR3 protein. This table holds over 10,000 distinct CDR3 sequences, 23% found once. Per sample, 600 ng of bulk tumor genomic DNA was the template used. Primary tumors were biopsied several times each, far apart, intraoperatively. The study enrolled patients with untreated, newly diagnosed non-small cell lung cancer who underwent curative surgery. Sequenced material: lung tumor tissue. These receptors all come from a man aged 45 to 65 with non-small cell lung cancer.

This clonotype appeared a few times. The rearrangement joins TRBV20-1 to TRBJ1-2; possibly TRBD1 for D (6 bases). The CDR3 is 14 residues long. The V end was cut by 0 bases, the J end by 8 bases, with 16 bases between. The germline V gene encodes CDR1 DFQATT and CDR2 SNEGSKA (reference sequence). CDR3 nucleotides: TGCAGTGCTAGAGAATATGGGGGGCGCGCCGGCTACACCTTC. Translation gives CSAREYGGRAGYTF.

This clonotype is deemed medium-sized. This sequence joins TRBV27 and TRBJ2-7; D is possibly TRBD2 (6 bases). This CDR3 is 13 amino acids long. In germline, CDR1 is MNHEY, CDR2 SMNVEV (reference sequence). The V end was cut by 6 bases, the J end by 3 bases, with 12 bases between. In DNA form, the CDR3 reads TGTGCCAGCAGCATTAGCGGCTTCTACGAGCAGTACTTC. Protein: CASSISGFYEQYF.

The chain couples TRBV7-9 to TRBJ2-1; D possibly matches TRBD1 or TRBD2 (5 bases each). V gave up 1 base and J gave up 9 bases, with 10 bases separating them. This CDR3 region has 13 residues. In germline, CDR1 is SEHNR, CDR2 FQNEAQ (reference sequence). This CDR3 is CASSLGNGGEQFF. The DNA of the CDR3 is TGTGCCAGCAGCTTAGGTAATGGGGGTGAGCAGTTCTTC. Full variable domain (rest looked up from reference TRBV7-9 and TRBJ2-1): DTGVSQNPRHKITKRGQNVTFRCDPISEHNRLYWYRQTLGQGPEFLTYFQNEAQLEKSRLLSDRFSAERPKGSFSTLEIQRTEQGDSAMYLCASSLGNGGEQFFGPGTRLTVL.

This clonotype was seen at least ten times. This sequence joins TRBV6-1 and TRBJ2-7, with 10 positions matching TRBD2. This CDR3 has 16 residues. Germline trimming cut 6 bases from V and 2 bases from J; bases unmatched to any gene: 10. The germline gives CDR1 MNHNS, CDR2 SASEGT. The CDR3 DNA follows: TGTGCCAGCAGGAGAATAGGGACTAGCGAACCCTACGAGCAGTACTTC. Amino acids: CASRRIGTSEPYEQYF.

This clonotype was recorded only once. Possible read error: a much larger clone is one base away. Written as DNA, the CDR3 is TGTGCCAGTAGTATAGGGCGGGGGGGGACCACCGGGGAGCTGTTTTTT. Protein sequence: CASSIGRGGTTGELFF. V gene TRBV19 combines with J gene TRBJ2-2, with TRBD2 matching 9 bases. This CDR3 is built from 16 residues. The germline gives CDR1 LNHDA, CDR2 SQIVND (reference sequence). V gave up 1 base and J gave up 4 bases; unmatched junction bases: 4.

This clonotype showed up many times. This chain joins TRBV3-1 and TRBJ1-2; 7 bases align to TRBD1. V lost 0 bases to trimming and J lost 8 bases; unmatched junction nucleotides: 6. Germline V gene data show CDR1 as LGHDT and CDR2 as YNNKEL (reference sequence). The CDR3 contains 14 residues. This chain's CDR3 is CASSQDVGRGGYTF. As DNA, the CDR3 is TGTGCCAGCAGCCAAGATGTTGGCAGGGGGGGCTACACCTTC.

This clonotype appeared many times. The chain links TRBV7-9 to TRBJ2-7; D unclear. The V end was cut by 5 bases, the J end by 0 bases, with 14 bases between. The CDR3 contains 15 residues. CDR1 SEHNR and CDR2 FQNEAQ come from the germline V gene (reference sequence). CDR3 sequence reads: CASSHKEGYSYEQYF. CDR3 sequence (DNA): TGTGCCAGCAGCCATAAGGAAGGGTACTCCTACGAGCAGTACTTC.

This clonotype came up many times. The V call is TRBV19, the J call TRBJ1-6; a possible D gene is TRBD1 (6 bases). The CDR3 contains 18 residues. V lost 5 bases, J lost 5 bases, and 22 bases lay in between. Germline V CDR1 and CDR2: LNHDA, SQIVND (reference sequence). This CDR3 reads CASSPTPTGKLDNSPLHF. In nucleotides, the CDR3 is TGTGCCAGTAGTCCAACCCCGACAGGAAAATTAGATAATTCACCCCTCCACTTT. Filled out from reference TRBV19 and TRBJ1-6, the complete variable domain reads DGGITQSPKYLFRKEGQNVTLSCEQNLNHDAMYWYRQDPGQGLRLIYYSQIVNDFQKGDIAEGYSVSREKKESFPLTVTSAQKNPTAFYLCASSPTPTGKLDNSPLHFGNGTRLTVT.

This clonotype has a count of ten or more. CDR3 protein: CASSGHKAQYF. The CDR3 coding sequence is TGTGCCAGCAGTGGTCATAAGGCCCAGTACTTC. V gene TRBV2 combines with J gene TRBJ2-5; unclear D gene. This CDR3 contains 11 residues. CDR1 is SNHLY, CDR2 FYNNEI, per germline. V was clipped by 4 bases and J by 9 bases, with 9 bases between them.

CDR3 in amino acids: CASSQDAARTGWEETQYF. DNA for the CDR3: TGCGCCAGCAGCCAAGATGCCGCTCGGACAGGGTGGGAAGAGACCCAGTACTTC. V and J are TRBV4-1 and TRBJ2-5, with 8 bases lining up with TRBD1. This CDR3 region has 18 residues. Unmatched junction bases numbered 12, after V lost 0 bases and J lost 3 bases. In germline, CDR1 is MGHRA, CDR2 YSYEKL.

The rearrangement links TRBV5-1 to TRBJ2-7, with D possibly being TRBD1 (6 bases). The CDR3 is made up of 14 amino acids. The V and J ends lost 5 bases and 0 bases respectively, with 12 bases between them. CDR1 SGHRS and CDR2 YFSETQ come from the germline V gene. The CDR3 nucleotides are TGCGCCAGCAGGCCACAGGGCGACTCCTACGAGCAGTACTTC. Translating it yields CASRPQGDSYEQYF.

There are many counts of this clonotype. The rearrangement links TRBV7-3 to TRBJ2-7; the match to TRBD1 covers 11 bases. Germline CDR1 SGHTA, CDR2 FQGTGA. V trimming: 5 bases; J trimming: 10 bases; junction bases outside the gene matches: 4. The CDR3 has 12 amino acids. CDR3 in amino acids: CASSRTGGAQYF. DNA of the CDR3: TGTGCCAGCAGCAGGACAGGGGGCGCCCAGTACTTC. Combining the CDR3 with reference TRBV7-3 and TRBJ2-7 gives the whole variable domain GAGVSQTPSNKVTEKGKYVELRCDPISGHTALYWYRQSLGQGPEFLIYFQGTGAADDSGLPNDRFFAVRPEGSVSTLKIQRTERGDSAVYLCASSRTGGAQYFGPGTRLTVT.

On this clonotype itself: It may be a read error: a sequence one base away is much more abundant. The CDR3 here is CASSPGGVDYGHTF. CDR3 bases: TGTGCCAGCAGCCCCGGAGGGGTGGACTATGGCCACACCTTC. The rearrangement links TRBV5-6 to TRBJ1-2, with D tentatively TRBD1 (5 bases). The CDR3 has 14 residues. Per germline, CDR1 SGHDT and CDR2 YYEEEE.

Written as DNA, the CDR3 is TGTGCCAGCAGTTTGGACAGGGCAGAGACCCAGTACTTC. It translates to CASSLDRAETQYF. This sequence joins TRBV13 and TRBJ2-5; TRBD1 matches 8 bases. V was clipped by 6 bases and J by 4 bases; unmatched bases: 4. The germline gives CDR1 PRHDT, CDR2 FYEKMQ (reference sequence). The CDR3 consists of 13 residues.

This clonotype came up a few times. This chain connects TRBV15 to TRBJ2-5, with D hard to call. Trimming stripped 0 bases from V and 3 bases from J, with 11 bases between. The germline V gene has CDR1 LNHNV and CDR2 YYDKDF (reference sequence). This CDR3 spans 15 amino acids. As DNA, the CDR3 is TGTGCCACCAGCAGAGAGGGCAACCTGGAAGAGACCCAGTACTTC. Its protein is CATSREGNLEETQYF.

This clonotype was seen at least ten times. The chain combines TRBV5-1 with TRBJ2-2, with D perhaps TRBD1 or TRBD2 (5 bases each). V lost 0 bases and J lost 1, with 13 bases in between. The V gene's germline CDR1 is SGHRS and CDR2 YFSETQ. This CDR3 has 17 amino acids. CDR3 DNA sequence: TGCGCCAGCAGCTTGGGGGGGACCGGGAAGAACACCGGGGAGCTGTTTTTT. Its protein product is CASSLGGTGKNTGELFF.